The following is a T cell receptor (beta chain) sequence with its context. Its target is unknown. Germline V gene sequence: CDR1 SGHTS, CDR2 YDEGEE. The CDR3 spans 13 residues. V was pared by 0 bases and J by 0 bases, with 4 bases between. The data were taken from a study of OX40 agonist ivuxolimab in advanced cancers. Turning to the study itself: Hepatocellular carcinoma, melanoma, renal cell or head and neck cancer affected the dose-escalation patients. Earlier treatment with anti-PD-1, anti-PD-L1 or anti-CTLA-4 was permitted, and roughly 40% had received some. General study points: There were, on average, more expanded clones in CD8+ T cells than in CD4+.

Using immunoSEQ multiplex PCR, the repertoire was profiled, and TCRdb retains in-frame clones only, with some absent. The sample lists roughly 63,000 clones, roughly 89% seen once, with 12% in the top ten. The material sequenced was CD4+ or CD8+ T cells sorted from blood, taken in a trial of the OX40 agonist ivuxolimab. The chain employs TRBV5-8 and TRBJ2-7; D is undetermined. The source is an adult with an advanced solid tumor such as melanoma, head and neck, liver or kidney cancer. The chain's CDR3 is CASSLANSYEQYF. CDR3 nucleotide sequence: TGTGCCAGCAGCTTGGCTAACTCCTACGAGCAGTACTTC. The whole variable domain, remainder taken from reference TRBV5-8 and TRBJ2-7, is EAGVTQSPTHLIKTRGQQATLRCSPISGHTSVYWYQQALGLGLQFLLWYDEGEERNRGNFPPRFSGRQFPNYSSELNVNALELEDSALYLCASSLANSYEQYFGPGTRLTVT.